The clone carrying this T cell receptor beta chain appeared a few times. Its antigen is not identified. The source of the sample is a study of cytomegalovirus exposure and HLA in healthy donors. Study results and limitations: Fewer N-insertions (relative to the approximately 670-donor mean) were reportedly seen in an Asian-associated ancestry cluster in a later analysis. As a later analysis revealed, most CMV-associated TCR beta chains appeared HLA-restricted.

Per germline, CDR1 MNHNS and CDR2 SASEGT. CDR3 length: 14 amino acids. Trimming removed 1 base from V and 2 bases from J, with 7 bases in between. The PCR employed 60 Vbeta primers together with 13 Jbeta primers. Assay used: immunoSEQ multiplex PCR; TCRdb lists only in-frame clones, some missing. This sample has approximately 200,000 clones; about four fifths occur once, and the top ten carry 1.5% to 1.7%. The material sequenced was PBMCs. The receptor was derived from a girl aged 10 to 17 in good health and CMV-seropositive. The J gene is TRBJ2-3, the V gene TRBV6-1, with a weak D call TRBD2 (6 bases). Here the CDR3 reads CASSEGGLTDTQYF. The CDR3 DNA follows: TGTGCCAGCAGTGAAGGGGGACTCACAGATACGCAGTATTTT.